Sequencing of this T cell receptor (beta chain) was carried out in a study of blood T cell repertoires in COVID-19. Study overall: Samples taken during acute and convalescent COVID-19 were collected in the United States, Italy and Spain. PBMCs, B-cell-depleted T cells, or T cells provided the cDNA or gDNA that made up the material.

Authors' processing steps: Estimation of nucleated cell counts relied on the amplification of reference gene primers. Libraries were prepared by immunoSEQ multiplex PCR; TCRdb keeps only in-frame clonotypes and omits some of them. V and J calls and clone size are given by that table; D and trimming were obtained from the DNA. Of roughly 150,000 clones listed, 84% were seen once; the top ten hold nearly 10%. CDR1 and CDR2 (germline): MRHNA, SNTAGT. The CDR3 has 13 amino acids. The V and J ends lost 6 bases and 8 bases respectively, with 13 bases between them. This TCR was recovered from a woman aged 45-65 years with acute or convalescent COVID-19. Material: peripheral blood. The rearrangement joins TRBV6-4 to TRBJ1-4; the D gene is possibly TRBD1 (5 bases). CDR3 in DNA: TGTGCCAGCAGAACAGGCCAGGCCGAAAAACTGTTTTTT. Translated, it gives CASRTGQAEKLFF.